This entry lists 18 T cell receptor beta chains sequenced from one sample in a study of graft-versus-host responses after intestinal transplantation. Their recognized antigens are unknown. The method was immunoSEQ multiplex PCR; TCRdb's version includes in-frame clones alone and lacks a portion of them. The table records approximately 70,000 clones, about 87% of them present only once. The sequencing used unstimulated CD4+ T cells sorted from spleen or lymph node cells, collected before transplant. These TCRs come from a human donor who was the organ donor for an intestinal transplant.

The table lists this clone with a few counts. This chain connects TRBV7-6 to TRBJ2-1; 9 bases align to TRBD2. There are 15 residues in the CDR3. Germline V gives CDR1 SGHVS, CDR2 FNYEAQ. The V gene end was trimmed by 1 base and the J gene end by 2 bases; junction bases not matched to a gene: 0. The CDR3 sequence: CASSLGGGAYNEQFF. In DNA, the CDR3 is TGTGCCAGCAGCTTAGGCGGGGGGGCCTACAATGAGCAGTTCTTC.

The genes are TRBV5-4 and TRBJ2-5; 12 bases agree with TRBD2. Germline V gives CDR1 SGHNT, CDR2 YYREEE (reference sequence). This CDR3 comprises 17 residues. The V segment lost 7 bases and the J segment 4 bases; nucleotides outside the gene matches: 14. This chain's CDR3 is CASQSSGGARGAETQYF. DNA for the CDR3: TGTGCCAGCCAATCTAGCGGGGGGGCCCGCGGGGCAGAGACCCAGTACTTC. Looking up the rest from reference TRBV5-4 and TRBJ2-5 gives the full variable domain: ETGVTQSPTHLIKTRGQQVTLRCSSQSGHNTVSWYQQALGQGPQFIFQYYREEENGRGNFPPRFSGLQFPNYSSELNVNALELDDSALYLCASQSSGGARGAETQYFGPGTRLLVL.

This chain joins TRBV28 and TRBJ2-5, with 9 bases aligning to TRBD2. Germline V gene data show CDR1 as MDHEN and CDR2 as SYDVKM. The V segment lost 3 bases and the J segment 5 bases; nucleotides outside the gene matches: 7. The CDR3 totals 15 residues. The CDR3 region has the DNA TGTGCCAGCAGTTTCGGCGGGGGGGCGTGGGAGACCCAGTACTTC. Translated, it gives CASSFGGGAWETQYF.

V and J are TRBV7-8 and TRBJ2-3, with 7 nucleotides matching TRBD1. CDR1 SGHVS and CDR2 FQNEAQ come from the germline V gene. The V gene end was trimmed by 5 bases and the J gene end by 3 bases; junction bases not matched to a gene: 8. The CDR3 consists of 15 residues. CDR3 in amino acids: CASSARDSMTDTQYF. In DNA, the CDR3 is TGTGCCAGCAGCGCCCGGGACAGCATGACAGATACGCAGTATTTT.

The chain carries TRBV29-1 and TRBJ1-1; TRBD1 might be the D (5 bases). The V gene's germline CDR1 is SQVTM and CDR2 ANQGSEA. Trimming stripped 5 bases from V and 0 bases from J, with 10 bases between. CDR3 length: 13 residues. The CDR3: CSVQGRMNTEAFF. The CDR3 region has the DNA TGCAGCGTTCAGGGCAGGATGAACACTGAAGCTTTCTTT.

CDR3 coding DNA: TGTGCCAGCAGCTTAGGGACAGGCTATGGCTACACCTTC. Translation gives CASSLGTGYGYTF. V usage is TRBV7-2 and J usage is TRBJ1-2, with TRBD1 matching over 7 bases. The CDR3 is 13 residues long. CDR1 SGHTA and CDR2 FQGNSA come from the germline V gene. V was clipped by 1 base and J by 4 bases; unmatched bases: 0.

The chain joins TRBV5-6 to TRBJ2-1; 8 nucleotides line up with TRBD2. J gave up 3 bases and V 2 bases, and 4 bases lay outside the gene matches. CDR1 and CDR2 (germline): SGHDT, YYEEEE. The CDR3 totals 15 residues. CDR3 sequence: CASSLISGNYNEQFF. In DNA form, the CDR3 reads TGTGCCAGCAGCTTAATTAGCGGGAACTACAATGAGCAGTTCTTC.

The rearrangement joins TRBV11-3 to TRBJ2-1, with 10 positions matching TRBD1. The V gene end was trimmed by 4 bases and the J gene end by 7 bases; junction bases not matched to a gene: 1. Germline loops: CDR1 SGHNT, CDR2 YENEEA. This CDR3 contains 13 residues. In DNA, the CDR3 is TGTGCCAGCAGCTCGGGACAGGGGAATGAGCAGTTCTTC. Translation: CASSSGQGNEQFF. The full variable domain, in which reference TRBV11-3 and TRBJ2-1 provide the parts outside the CDR3, is EAGVVQSPRYKIIEKKQPVAFWCNPISGHNTLYWYLQNLGQGPELLIRYENEEAVDDSQLPKDRFSAERLKGVDSTLKIQPAELGDSAVYLCASSSGQGNEQFFGPGTRLTVL.

J is TRBJ1-1 and V is TRBV11-1; TRBD1 aligns across 7 bases. Germline CDR1 is SGHAT and CDR2 is FQDESV (reference sequence). V gave up 5 bases and J gave up 0 bases; unmatched junction bases: 6. This CDR3 spans 15 amino acids. This chain's CDR3 is CASSAWTGLNTEAFF. The DNA for the CDR3 is TGTGCCAGCAGCGCATGGACAGGTTTGAACACTGAAGCTTTCTTT.

In its sample, this clone was seen once. This chain joins TRBV5-6 and TRBJ2-5, with D maybe TRBD2 (7 bases). The CDR3 has 15 residues. V was pared by 5 bases and J by 4 bases, with 18 bases between. Germline V CDR1 and CDR2: SGHDT, YYEEEE. CDR3 in amino acids: CASRLLGGGGETQYF. The CDR3 DNA reads TGTGCCAGCAGACTACTTGGGGGGGGCGGAGAGACCCAGTACTTC.

Here the CDR3 DNA reads TGTGCCATCAGGGGAGGGGGGGACACTGAAGCTTTCTTT. Translated: CAIRGGGDTEAFF. The V call is TRBV10-3, the J call TRBJ1-1; D might be TRBD1 (6 bases). V lost 6 bases, J lost 3 bases, and 11 bases lay in between. Germline V lookup: CDR1 ENHRY, CDR2 SYGVKD. The CDR3 runs 13 residues.

In its sample, this clone was seen a few times. The CDR3, as DNA: TGTGCCAGTAGAGGAGAACCTAACTATGGCTACACCTTC. It is translated as CASRGEPNYGYTF. The rearrangement joins TRBV19 to TRBJ1-2; D is undetermined. The V and J ends lost 6 bases and 0 bases respectively, with 8 bases between them. This CDR3 has 13 amino acids. CDR1 is LNHDA, CDR2 SQIVND, per germline (reference sequence).

This rearrangement joins TRBV6-1 to TRBJ1-1, with D uncertain. Germline V gene sequence: CDR1 MNHNS, CDR2 SASEGT. V lost 3 bases, J lost 2 bases, and 13 bases lay in between. This CDR3 contains 15 residues. CDR3 DNA: TGTGCCAGCAGTGACACGTACGGAGGAAACACTGAAGCTTTCTTT. Encoded protein: CASSDTYGGNTEAFF.

The chain is built from TRBV6-6 and TRBJ1-4; TRBD1 matches at 7 bases. The V gene end was trimmed by 1 base and the J gene end by 14 bases; junction bases not matched to a gene: 1. The CDR3 extends over 11 amino acids. The germline V gene has CDR1 MNHNY and CDR2 SVGAGI (reference sequence). CDR3 bases: TGTGCCAGCAGTTACTTGGGACAGCTGTTTTTT. It codes for CASSYLGQLFF.

The gene calls are TRBV5-1 and TRBJ2-4; D is perhaps TRBD2 (5 bases). The germline CDR1 and CDR2 sequences are SGHRS and YFSETQ. The CDR3 is 13 residues long. The ends were cut back, 2 bases at V and 8 bases at J, with 11 bases in the middle. The CDR3 nucleotides read TGCGCCAGCAGCTTCTCCGGGGAAGACATTCAGTACTTC. Translation: CASSFSGEDIQYF.

This clone was observed a few times. The rearrangement uses TRBV6-5 and TRBJ1-2; 7 bases fit TRBD1. CDR1 is MNHEY, CDR2 SVGAGI, per germline. The CDR3 covers 13 residues. J lost 6 bases, V lost 6 bases, and 7 bases had no gene match. The DNA of the CDR3 is TGTGCCAGCAGACCCGGACAGGTCCATGGCTACACCTTC. It encodes CASRPGQVHGYTF.

The gene calls are TRBV18 and TRBJ2-1, with unresolved D. This CDR3 is built from 15 residues. Trimming left V 3 bases short and J 5 bases short, with 14 bases between. The V gene's germline CDR1 is KGHSH and CDR2 LQKENI. CDR3 nucleotide sequence: TGTGCCAGCTCACCTCGACAAATCATAGACAATGAGCAGTTCTTC. Translated, it gives CASSPRQIIDNEQFF.

The count of this clone is one. The V gene is TRBV2, the J gene TRBJ2-7; 12 bases match TRBD1. Losses at the gene ends were 6 bases for V and 5 bases for J; bases not matched to a gene: 2. Per the germline V gene, CDR1 is SNHLY and CDR2 is FYNNEI. The CDR3 runs to 13 residues. Here the CDR3 reads CASSGTGGHEQYV. DNA of the CDR3: TGTGCCAGCAGCGGGACAGGGGGCCACGAGCAGTACGTC.